The following is a TCR beta chain sequence with its context. What it binds is unknown. The data were taken from a study of cytomegalovirus exposure and HLA in healthy donors. Study-wide findings and caveats: Most TCR sequences proved rare, with some public TCRs found in many donors.

Measured with immunoSEQ multiplex PCR; TCRdb has only the in-frame clones, and not every one. This sample has 150,000 to 200,000 clones, with about 80% found just once. Germline V lookup: CDR1 SGHVS, CDR2 FQNEAQ. The V and J ends lost 3 bases and 0 bases respectively, with 9 bases between them. The CDR3 is made up of 15 amino acids. The approximately 130-subject validation cohort, separate from the roughly 700-subject first cohort, included the donors. Source material: PBMCs. The chain has TRBV7-8 and TRBJ2-1; possibly TRBD2 for D (5 bases). This clonotype was sampled from a young man in good health and CMV-seropositive. CDR3 DNA sequence: TGTGCCAGCAGCTTCGGACTTGTCTCCTACAATGAGCAGTTCTTC. It is translated as CASSFGLVSYNEQFF.